This T cell receptor beta chain is drawn from a study of blood T cell repertoires in COVID-19. On the study more broadly: Researchers got acute and convalescent COVID-19 samples from the United States, Italy and Spain.

Participant-reported clinical history was the basis for cohort assignment. Two negative PCRs, clearance, or symptom resolution were required of recovered Cohort 3 donors. Per the original methods: Quantification of nucleated cells was approximated via reference gene primer amplification. Assay used: immunoSEQ multiplex PCR; TCRdb lists only in-frame clones, some missing. The DNA was the basis for D and trimming; V, J and clone size are from that table. The data show hundreds of thousands of clones, 85% to 90% seen once. V lost 8 bases to trimming and J lost 2 bases, with 20 bases between them. The CDR3 consists of 16 residues. Per germline, CDR1 KGHSH and CDR2 LQKENI.

The chain recombines TRBV18 with TRBJ2-3, with D unclear. The TCR sequence derives from a woman aged 45-65 years who had recovered from COVID-19. Sequenced sample: PBMCs or T cells enriched from blood (not recorded which). As DNA, the CDR3 is TGTGCCAGCACGTCAATAGCAGCTCCAATCACAGATACGCAGTATTTT. Its protein is CASTSIAAPITDTQYF.